This T cell receptor beta chain is drawn from a study of cytomegalovirus exposure and HLA in healthy donors. Study observations and caveats: An analysis done earlier found most TCR beta V segments productive about 87% or about 30% of the time. A later analysis revealed that TCR association rates differed between HLA loci, peaking at DRB1 and bottoming out at HLA-C.

The donors (healthy individuals) were bone marrow donors. Use of 60 Vbeta and 13 Jbeta primers characterized the PCR. Only in-frame clones appear in the TCRdb table, and some are missing; sequencing was by immunoSEQ multiplex PCR. The table records roughly 100,000 clones, about 83% of them present only once. Notes on this clone: Its antigen is not identified.

Trimming removed 4 bases from V and 1 base from J; junction bases left unmatched: 9. Germline V lookup: CDR1 SEHNR, CDR2 FQNEAQ (reference sequence). The CDR3 is 18 residues long. The V and J genes are TRBV7-9 and TRBJ2-5, with 13 bases aligning to TRBD2. The sequence came from a man aged 18 to 35 in good health and CMV-seronegative. Material for sequencing was PBMCs. The CDR3 protein is CASSYLGLAGDGQETQYF. In DNA form, the CDR3 reads TGTGCCAGCAGCTATCTTGGACTAGCGGGGGACGGCCAAGAGACCCAGTACTTC.